A single TCR beta chain is shown here with its context. The data were taken from a study of blood T cell repertoires in COVID-19. The overall study: Italy, Spain and the United States were the sources of the convalescent and acute COVID-19 samples.

Sequenced by immunoSEQ multiplex PCR; TCRdb stores in-frame clones only, minus some. Among about 120,000 clones, approximately 80% were seen once, and the ten largest hold 5% to 7.5%. The sequencing sample was made of peripheral blood. This receptor was identified in a man in his 70s with acute or convalescent COVID-19.

In DNA, the CDR3 is TGTGCCTGGACTAATCTAGCGGGAGGTATCCCAGTTTCCTATATCGACGAGCAGTACTTC. Translation gives CAWTNLAGGIPVSYIDEQYF. This chain links TRBV30 with TRBJ2-7, with TRBD2 matching over 11 bases. V trimming: 4 bases; J trimming: 5 bases; junction bases outside the gene matches: 25. The CDR3 is 20 amino acids. CDR1 GTSNPN and CDR2 SVGIG come from the germline V gene (reference sequence).